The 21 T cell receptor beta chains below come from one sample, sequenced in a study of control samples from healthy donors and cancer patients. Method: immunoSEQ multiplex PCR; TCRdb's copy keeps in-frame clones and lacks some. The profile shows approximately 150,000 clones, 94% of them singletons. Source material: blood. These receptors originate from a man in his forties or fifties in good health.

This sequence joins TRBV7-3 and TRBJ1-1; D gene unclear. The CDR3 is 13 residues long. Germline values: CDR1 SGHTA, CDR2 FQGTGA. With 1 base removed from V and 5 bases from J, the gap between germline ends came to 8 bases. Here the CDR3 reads CASSLNGGTEAFF. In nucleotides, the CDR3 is TGTGCCAGCAGCTTAAATGGAGGGACTGAAGCTTTCTTT.

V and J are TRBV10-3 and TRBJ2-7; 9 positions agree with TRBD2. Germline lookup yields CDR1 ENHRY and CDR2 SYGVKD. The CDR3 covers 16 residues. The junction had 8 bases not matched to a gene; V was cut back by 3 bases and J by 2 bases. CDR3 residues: CAISEGLAGLPYEQYF. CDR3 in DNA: TGTGCCATCAGTGAAGGGCTAGCGGGACTACCCTACGAGCAGTACTTC.

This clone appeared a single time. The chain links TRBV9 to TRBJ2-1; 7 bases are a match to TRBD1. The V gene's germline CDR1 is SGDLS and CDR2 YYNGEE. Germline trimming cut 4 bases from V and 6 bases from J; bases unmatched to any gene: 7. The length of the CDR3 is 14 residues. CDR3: CASSTTGDGNEQFF. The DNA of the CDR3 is TGTGCCAGCAGCACCACAGGGGACGGCAATGAGCAGTTCTTC.

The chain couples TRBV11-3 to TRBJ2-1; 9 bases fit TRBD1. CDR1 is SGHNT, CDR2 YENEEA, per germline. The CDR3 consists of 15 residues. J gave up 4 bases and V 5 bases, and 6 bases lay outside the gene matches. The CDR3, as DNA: TGTGCCAGCAGCGCCCGACAGGGGGTATACAATGAGCAGTTCTTC. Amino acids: CASSARQGVYNEQFF.

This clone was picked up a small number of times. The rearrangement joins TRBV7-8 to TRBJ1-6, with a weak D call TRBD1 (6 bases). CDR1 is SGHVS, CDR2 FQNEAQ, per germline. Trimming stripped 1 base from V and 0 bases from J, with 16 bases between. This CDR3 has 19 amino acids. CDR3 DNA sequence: TGTGCCAGCAGCTTAGGATCGAACACAGGGAGCTCCTATAATTCACCCCTCCACTTT. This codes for CASSLGSNTGSSYNSPLHF.

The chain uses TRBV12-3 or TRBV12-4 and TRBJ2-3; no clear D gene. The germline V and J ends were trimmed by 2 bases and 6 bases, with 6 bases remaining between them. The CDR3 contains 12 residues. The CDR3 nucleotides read TGTGCCAGCAGTTTACGGCGGGATACGCAGTATTTT. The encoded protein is CASSLRRDTQYF.

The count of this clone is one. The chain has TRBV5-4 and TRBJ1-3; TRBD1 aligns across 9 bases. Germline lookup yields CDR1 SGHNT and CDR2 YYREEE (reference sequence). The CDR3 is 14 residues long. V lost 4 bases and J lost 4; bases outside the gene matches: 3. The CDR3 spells CASSDRGSGNTIYF. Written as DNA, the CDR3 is TGTGCCAGCAGCGACAGGGGGTCGGGAAACACCATATATTTT.

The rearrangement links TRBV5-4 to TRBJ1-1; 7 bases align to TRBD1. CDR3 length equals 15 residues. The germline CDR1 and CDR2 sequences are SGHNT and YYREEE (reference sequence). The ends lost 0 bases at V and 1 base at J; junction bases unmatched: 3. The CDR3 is CASSLGGQPNTEAFF. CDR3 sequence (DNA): TGTGCCAGCAGCTTGGGGGGACAGCCGAACACTGAAGCTTTCTTT.

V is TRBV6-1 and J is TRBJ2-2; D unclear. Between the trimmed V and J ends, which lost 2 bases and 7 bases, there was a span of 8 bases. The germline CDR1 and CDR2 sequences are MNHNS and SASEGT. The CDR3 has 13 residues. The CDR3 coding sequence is TGTGCCAGCAGTGAACTGAAGGACGGGGAGCTGTTTTTT. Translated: CASSELKDGELFF.

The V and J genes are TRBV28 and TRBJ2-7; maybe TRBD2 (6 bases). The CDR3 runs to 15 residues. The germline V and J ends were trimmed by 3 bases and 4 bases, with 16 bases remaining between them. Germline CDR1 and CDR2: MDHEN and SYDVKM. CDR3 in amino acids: CASSLSSGWSYEQYF. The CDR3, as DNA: TGTGCCAGCAGTTTGTCGAGCGGGTGGTCTTACGAGCAGTACTTC.

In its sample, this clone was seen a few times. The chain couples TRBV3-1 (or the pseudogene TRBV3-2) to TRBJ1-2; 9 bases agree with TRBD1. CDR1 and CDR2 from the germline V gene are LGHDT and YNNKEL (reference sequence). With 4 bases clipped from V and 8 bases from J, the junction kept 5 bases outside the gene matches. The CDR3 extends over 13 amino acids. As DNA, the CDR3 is TGTGCCAGCAGCCCTTGGACAGGGGAGGGCTACACCTTC. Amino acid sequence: CASSPWTGEGYTF.

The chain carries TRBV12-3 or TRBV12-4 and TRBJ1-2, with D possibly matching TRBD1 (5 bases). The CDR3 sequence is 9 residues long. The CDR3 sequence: CVSGAGYTF. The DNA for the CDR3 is TGTGTAAGTGGGGCTGGCTACACCTTC.

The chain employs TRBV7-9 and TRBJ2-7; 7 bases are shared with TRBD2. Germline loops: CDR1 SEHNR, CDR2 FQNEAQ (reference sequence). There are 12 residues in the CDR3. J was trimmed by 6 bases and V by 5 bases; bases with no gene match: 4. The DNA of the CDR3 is TGTGCCAGCAGCCGCTGGGAGGGCGAGCAGTACTTC. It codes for CASSRWEGEQYF.

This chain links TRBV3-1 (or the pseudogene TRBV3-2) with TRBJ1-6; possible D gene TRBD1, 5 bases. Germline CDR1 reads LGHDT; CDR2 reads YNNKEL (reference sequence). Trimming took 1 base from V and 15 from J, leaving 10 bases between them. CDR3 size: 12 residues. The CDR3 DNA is TGTGCCAGCAGCCAAGGGGGGGTTCACCTCCACTTT. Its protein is CASSQGGVHLHF.

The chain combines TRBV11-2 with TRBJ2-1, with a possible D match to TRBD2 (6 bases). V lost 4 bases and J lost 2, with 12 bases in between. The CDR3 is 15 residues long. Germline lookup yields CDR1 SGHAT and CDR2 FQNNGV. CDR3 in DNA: TGTGCCAGCAGCTCCCGGGAGCGAACCTACAATGAGCAGTTCTTC. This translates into CASSSRERTYNEQFF.

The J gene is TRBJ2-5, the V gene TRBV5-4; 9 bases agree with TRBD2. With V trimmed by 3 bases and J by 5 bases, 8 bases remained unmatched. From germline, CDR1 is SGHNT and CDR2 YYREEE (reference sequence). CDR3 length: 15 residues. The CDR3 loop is CASSSPGTSRETQYF. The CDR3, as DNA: TGTGCCAGCAGCTCTCCCGGGACTAGCCGCGAGACCCAGTACTTC.

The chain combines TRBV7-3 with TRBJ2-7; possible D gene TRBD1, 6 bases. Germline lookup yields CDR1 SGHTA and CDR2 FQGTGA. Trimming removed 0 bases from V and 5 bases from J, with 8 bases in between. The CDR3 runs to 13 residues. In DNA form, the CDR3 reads TGTGCCAGCAGCTTAACTTACAGGGACGAGCAGTACTTC. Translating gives CASSLTYRDEQYF.

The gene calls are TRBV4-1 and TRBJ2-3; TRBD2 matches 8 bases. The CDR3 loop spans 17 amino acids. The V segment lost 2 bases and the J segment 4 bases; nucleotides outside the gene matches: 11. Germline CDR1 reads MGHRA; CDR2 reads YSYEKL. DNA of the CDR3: TGCGCCAGCAGCCAAACCAAGCGGGAGTCATTATCAGATACGCAGTATTTT. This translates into CASSQTKRESLSDTQYF.

The CDR3 reads CASSLIIGTGYNSPLHF. The CDR3 nucleotides read TGTGCCAGCAGTCTGATAATCGGGACAGGTTATAATTCACCCCTCCACTTT. The chain has TRBV27 and TRBJ1-6; TRBD1 matches at 8 bases. The V gene end was trimmed by 5 bases and the J gene end by 4 bases; junction bases not matched to a gene: 10. This CDR3 contains 17 residues. The germline gives CDR1 MNHEY, CDR2 SMNVEV (reference sequence).

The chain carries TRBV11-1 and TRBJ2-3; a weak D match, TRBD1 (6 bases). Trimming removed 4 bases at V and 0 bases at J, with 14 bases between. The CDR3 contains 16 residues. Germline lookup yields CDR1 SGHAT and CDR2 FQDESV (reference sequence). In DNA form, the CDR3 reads TGTGCCAGCAGCTCAACAGGGATTTCTAGCACAGATACGCAGTATTTT. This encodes CASSSTGISSTDTQYF.

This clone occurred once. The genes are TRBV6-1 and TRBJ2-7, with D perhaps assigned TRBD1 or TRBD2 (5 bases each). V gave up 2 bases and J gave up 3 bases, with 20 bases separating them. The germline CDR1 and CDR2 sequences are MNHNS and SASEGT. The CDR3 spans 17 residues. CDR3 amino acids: CASSEHLPRDAHYEQYF. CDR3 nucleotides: TGTGCCAGCAGTGAACATCTCCCCCGGGACGCACACTACGAGCAGTACTTC.